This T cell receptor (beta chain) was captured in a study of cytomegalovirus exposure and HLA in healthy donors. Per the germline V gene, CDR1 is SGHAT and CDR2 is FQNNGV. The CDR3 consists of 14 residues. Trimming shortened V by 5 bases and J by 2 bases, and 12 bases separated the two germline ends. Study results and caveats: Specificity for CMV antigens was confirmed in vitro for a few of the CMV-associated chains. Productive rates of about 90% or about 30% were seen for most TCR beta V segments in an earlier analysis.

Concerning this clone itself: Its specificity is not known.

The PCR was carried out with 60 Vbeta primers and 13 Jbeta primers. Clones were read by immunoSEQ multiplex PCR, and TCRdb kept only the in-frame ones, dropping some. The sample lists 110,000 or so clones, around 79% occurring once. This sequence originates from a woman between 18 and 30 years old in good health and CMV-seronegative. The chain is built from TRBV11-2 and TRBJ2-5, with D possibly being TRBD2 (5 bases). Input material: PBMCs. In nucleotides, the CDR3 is TGTGCCAGCAGCGGTCTGCGACTACAAGAGACCCAGTACTTC. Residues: CASSGLRLQETQYF.